This T cell receptor beta chain was recovered during a study of tumor-infiltrating lymphocytes in localized non-small cell lung cancer. About the research overall: Some samples were collected after neoadjuvant chemotherapy; smokers, never-smokers and several histologies were included.

As for this clone: The target antigen is unknown.

Study findings and constraints: Compared with uninvolved lung, tumors showed higher T cell infiltration by TCRbeta sequencing.

Repertoires were generated with immunoSEQ multiplex PCR, while TCRdb's copy carries only in-frame clones and drops some. The sample includes under 10,000 clones, 75% of them seen just once. The V gene's germline CDR1 is SGHDT and CDR2 YYEEEE. Trimming left V 7 bases short and J 6 bases short, with 14 bases between. The CDR3 loop spans 12 amino acids. This TCR was recovered from a human donor with non-small cell lung cancer. This chain connects TRBV5-6 to TRBJ2-7; D possibly uses TRBD1 or TRBD2 (5 bases each). The material sequenced was uninvolved lung tissue not adjacent to the tumor. CDR3 in DNA: TGTGCCAGCGGGGGACCGTTCGGCGAGCAGTACTTC. Encoded protein: CASGGPFGEQYF.